This passage covers 12 T cell receptor beta chains from one sample sequenced in a study of vaccination effects on CD4 cells after COVID-19. Sequenced by immunoSEQ multiplex PCR; TCRdb stores in-frame clones only, minus some. The sample comprises around 20,000 clones, around 69% of which are singletons, and around 8.4% rests with the top ten. No antigens are known for them. Antigen-specific CD4+ T cells were expanded with viral peptide pools in the ViraFEST assay before sequencing. At the end of 10 days of culture, CD4+ T cells were isolated. Either the BNT162b2 or mRNA-1273 vaccine was given to participants in two doses. Sample: CD4+ T cells from PBMCs cultured with HCoV-229E spike peptides, taken after COVID-19 vaccination. The source of these receptors is a human donor who received a COVID-19 vaccine.

The V gene is TRBV15, the J gene TRBJ2-5, with 10 bases matching TRBD1. Trimming at V came to 4 bases and at J to 1 base, leaving 6 bases not matched to a gene. The germline V gene has CDR1 LNHNV and CDR2 YYDKDF (reference sequence). CDR3 size: 16 residues. CDR3 amino acids: CATSKIRTGGQETQYF. The CDR3, as DNA: TGTGCCACCAGCAAGATTCGGACAGGGGGCCAAGAGACCCAGTACTTC.

Here the CDR3 DNA reads TGTGCCAGCAGTTTCGGACAGGGCCACGAGCAGTACTTC. This translates into CASSFGQGHEQYF. The rearrangement uses TRBV28 and TRBJ2-7, with 8 bases identical to TRBD1. CDR3 length equals 13 residues. The germline V gene encodes CDR1 MDHEN and CDR2 SYDVKM. J gave up 5 bases and V 3 bases, and 3 bases lay outside the gene matches.

The V gene is TRBV11-3, the J gene TRBJ2-7, with 9 bases aligning to TRBD1. CDR3 length equals 14 residues. The germline gives CDR1 SGHNT, CDR2 YENEEA. V trimming: 5 bases; J trimming: 7 bases; junction bases outside the gene matches: 9. The CDR3 sequence: CASSLGQGFGEQYF. CDR3 coding DNA: TGTGCCAGCAGCCTCGGACAGGGGTTTGGGGAGCAGTACTTC. The full variable domain, rest sourced from reference TRBV11-3 and TRBJ2-7, is EAGVVQSPRYKIIEKKQPVAFWCNPISGHNTLYWYLQNLGQGPELLIRYENEEAVDDSQLPKDRFSAERLKGVDSTLKIQPAELGDSAVYLCASSLGQGFGEQYFGPGTRLTVT.

This chain uses TRBV7-9 with TRBJ1-1; D is uncertain. The length of the CDR3 is 11 residues. Germline values: CDR1 SEHNR, CDR2 FQNEAQ (reference sequence). The ends were cut back, 5 bases at V and 3 bases at J, with 4 bases in the middle. The CDR3 region has the DNA TGTGCCAGCAGCACCTACACTGAAGCTTTCTTT. This translates into CASSTYTEAFF.

Only a few counts were recorded for this clone. The chain is built from TRBV6-4 and TRBJ1-1; D possibly corresponds to TRBD1 (6 bases). Germline CDR1 is MRHNA and CDR2 is SNTAGT. V gave up 0 bases and J gave up 10 bases, with 12 bases separating them. The CDR3 is made up of 13 amino acids. CDR3 region: CASSDSTQGRAFF. The CDR3 DNA reads as TGTGCCAGCAGTGACTCTACCCAGGGGAGAGCTTTCTTT.

This chain links TRBV10-3 with TRBJ2-1; perhaps TRBD1 as D (6 bases). Trimming took 7 bases from V and 0 from J, leaving 16 bases between them. Germline CDR1 reads ENHRY; CDR2 reads SYGVKD. The CDR3 extends over 16 amino acids. The CDR3, as DNA: TGTGCCATCAACGAGGTAGGGGGTAGCTCCTACAATGAGCAGTTCTTC. Protein: CAINEVGGSSYNEQFF.

This clone was counted once. The chain uses TRBV6-5 and TRBJ1-1, with D uncertain. Germline V CDR1 and CDR2: MNHEY, SVGAGI. This CDR3 has 14 residues. V was cut by 2 bases and J by 1 base, with 8 bases left in between. The CDR3 DNA reads as TGTGCCAGCAGTTACGCTAGAACGAACACTGAAGCTTTCTTT. Translated, it gives CASSYARTNTEAFF.

The genes are TRBV11-2 and TRBJ2-4, with D perhaps TRBD2 (5 bases). The CDR3 contains 13 residues. The germline gives CDR1 SGHAT, CDR2 FQNNGV. V lost 3 bases to trimming and J lost 5 bases, with 8 bases between them. This chain's CDR3 is CASSFVGENIQYF. In DNA, the CDR3 is TGTGCCAGCAGCTTCGTGGGAGAAAACATTCAGTACTTC.

This clone has only a few counts. The chain recombines TRBV14 with TRBJ2-1, with D possibly TRBD1 on 6 matching bases. The CDR3 sequence is 13 residues long. Germline CDR1 is SGHDN and CDR2 is FVKESK. V dropped 3 bases and J dropped 9 bases, with 12 bases sitting between them. Written as DNA, the CDR3 is TGTGCCAGCAGCCAGACACAGGGAGTTGAGCAGTTCTTC. This codes for CASSQTQGVEQFF.

The V and J genes are TRBV27 and TRBJ1-1; 8 nucleotides align to TRBD1. The trim removed 4 bases at V and 1 base at J, leaving 11 bases unmatched. Germline V gene lookup returns CDR1 MNHEY and CDR2 SMNVEV (reference sequence). The CDR3 consists of 17 residues. This chain's CDR3 is CASSSIFQQGGNTEAFF. CDR3 sequence (DNA): TGTGCCAGCAGTTCTATATTCCAACAGGGGGGGAACACTGAAGCTTTCTTT.

The J gene is TRBJ2-6, the V gene TRBV4-1, with D maybe TRBD1 (5 bases). The CDR3 covers 18 residues. CDR1 is MGHRA and CDR2 is YSYEKL in the germline V gene. Deletions cut 0 bases from V and 0 bases from J, with 12 bases between. Here the CDR3 reads CASSQDGAGYSGANVLTF. DNA for the CDR3: TGCGCCAGCAGCCAAGATGGGGCAGGGTACTCTGGGGCCAACGTCCTGACTTTC.

This clone was seen more than once but under ten times. V usage is TRBV2 and J usage is TRBJ2-7, with 8 nucleotides matching TRBD2. Unmatched junction bases numbered 11, after V lost 7 bases and J lost 3 bases. The CDR3 covers 15 residues. Germline V lookup: CDR1 SNHLY, CDR2 FYNNEI. CDR3 sequence reads: CASTGIAGIHYEQYF. CDR3 nucleotides: TGTGCCAGCACGGGAATAGCGGGGATTCACTACGAGCAGTACTTC. Combining the CDR3 with reference TRBV2 and TRBJ2-7 gives the whole variable domain EPEVTQTPSHQVTQMGQEVILRCVPISNHLYFYWYRQILGQKVEFLVSFYNNEISEKSEIFDDQFSVERPDGSNFTLKIRSTKLEDSAMYFCASTGIAGIHYEQYFGPGTRLTVT.